Following are 21 T cell receptor beta chains from one sample sequenced in a study of T cells after posttransplantation cyclophosphamide. Sequencing was performed with immunoSEQ multiplex PCR; in TCRdb, only in-frame clones are kept and a portion is missing. This sample has tens of thousands of clones, with approximately 78% found just once. Treatment was busulfan-fludarabine conditioning, a marrow graft, and cyclophosphamide on days +3 and +4. This sample comprised CD4+ T cells sorted from blood, obtained approximately 2,000 days after a stem cell transplant with posttransplant cyclophosphamide. Every receptor here comes from a female patient aged 35 to 55 who received an allogeneic stem cell transplant from a related donor, was CMV-positive, and had no GVHD. Certain T cells may be donor cells from the graft.

This chain uses TRBV5-6 with TRBJ2-4, with D tentatively TRBD1 (6 bases). The CDR3 totals 14 residues. V was cut by 4 bases and J by 2 bases, with 10 bases left in between. Germline CDR1 and CDR2: SGHDT and YYEEEE. The CDR3 sequence: CASSAQGTKNIQYF. Here the CDR3 DNA reads TGTGCCAGCAGCGCACAGGGTACCAAAAACATTCAGTACTTC. Drawing the rest from reference TRBV5-6 and TRBJ2-4, the complete variable domain is DAGVTQSPTHLIKTRGQQVTLRCSPKSGHDTVSWYQQALGQGPQFIFQYYEEEERQRGNFPDRFSGHQFPNYSSELNVNALLLGDSALYLCASSAQGTKNIQYFGAGTRLSVL.

V usage is TRBV7-6 and J usage is TRBJ2-7, with no clear D. The V end was cut by 2 bases, the J end by 5 bases, with 16 bases between. Germline V CDR1 and CDR2: SGHVS, FNYEAQ. This CDR3 contains 15 residues. The CDR3 bases are TGTGCCAGCAGCTTATTGGAAAGGCCGGGTCACGAGCAGTACTTC. Encoded protein: CASSLLERPGHEQYF.

V gene TRBV28 combines with J gene TRBJ2-7; possible D gene TRBD2, 5 bases. Trimming removed 2 bases at V and 0 bases at J, with 11 bases between. Germline V CDR1 and CDR2: MDHEN, SYDVKM. The CDR3 has 15 amino acids. The CDR3: CASSLPGSSSYEQYF. The DNA for the CDR3 is TGTGCCAGCAGTTTACCGGGGTCCAGCTCCTACGAGCAGTACTTC.

J is TRBJ2-7 and V is TRBV10-3, with 8 bases aligning to TRBD1. This CDR3 comprises 12 residues. CDR1 and CDR2 from the germline V gene are ENHRY and SYGVKD. V shed 5 bases and J 5 bases; nucleotides not matched to a gene: 2. CDR3: CAISRTGNEQYF. In DNA, the CDR3 is TGTGCCATCAGTAGGACAGGGAACGAGCAGTACTTC.

This sequence joins TRBV6-1 and TRBJ2-2; 7 positions match TRBD1. Germline CDR1 is MNHNS and CDR2 is SASEGT. The V and J ends lost 5 bases and 1 base, in that order; junction bases with no gene match: 4. The CDR3 contains 15 residues. In DNA, the CDR3 is TGTGCCAGCAGTCCCCGGACAGGGAACACCGGGGAGCTGTTTTTT. This encodes CASSPRTGNTGELFF.

The chain couples TRBV5-6 to TRBJ2-3; D not certain. Between the trimmed V and J ends, which lost 0 bases and 7 bases, there was a span of 9 bases. This CDR3 comprises 13 residues. Germline V gives CDR1 SGHDT, CDR2 YYEEEE. CDR3 in amino acids: CASSLARTHTQYF. As DNA, the CDR3 is TGTGCCAGCAGCTTGGCGCGCACCCATACGCAGTATTTT.

The CDR3 region is CASSQGGGGVIEREQFF. The CDR3 DNA reads as TGCGCCAGCAGCCAAGGTGGAGGAGGCGTTATCGAGCGTGAGCAGTTCTTC. The V gene is TRBV4-1, the J gene TRBJ2-1; the D gene is possibly TRBD2 (5 bases). With 1 base removed from V and 9 bases from J, the gap between germline ends came to 22 bases. This CDR3 region has 17 residues. Looked up from germline, CDR1 is MGHRA and CDR2 is YSYEKL.

The chain links TRBV12-5 to TRBJ1-5, with a weak D call TRBD1 (6 bases). Germline V lookup: CDR1 LGHNT, CDR2 FRNRAP. V was shortened by 5 bases and J by 0 bases, with 8 bases between the two germline ends. The CDR3 is made up of 14 amino acids. Here the CDR3 DNA reads TGTGCTAGTGGTAGGGGGATTAGCAATCAGCCCCAGCATTTT. Translating gives CASGRGISNQPQHF.

This chain uses TRBV14 with TRBJ2-7, with TRBD1 matching 8 bases. This CDR3 spans 15 amino acids. Germline V gives CDR1 SGHDN, CDR2 FVKESK. Trimming took 3 bases from V and 5 from J; bases not matched to a gene: 9. This CDR3 is CASSHRTGTFDEQYF. The CDR3 bases are TGTGCCAGCAGCCATCGGACAGGGACCTTCGACGAGCAGTACTTC.

The V and J genes are TRBV10-3 and TRBJ1-4; 8 nucleotides agree with TRBD1. The germline V gene has CDR1 ENHRY and CDR2 SYGVKD. V shed 10 bases, J shed 7 bases, and the junction held 5 bases outside the gene matches. This CDR3 contains 12 residues. The CDR3, as DNA: TGTGCCACAGGACAGGGTAGTGAAAAACTGTTTTTT. Amino acids: CATGQGSEKLFF.

This chain connects TRBV6-5 to TRBJ2-3; D possibly corresponds to TRBD1 (5 bases). Germline V lookup: CDR1 MNHEY, CDR2 SVGAGI. Deletions cut 5 bases from V and 0 bases from J, with 12 bases between. There are 15 residues in the CDR3. The CDR3, as DNA: TGTGCCAGCAGTCCCCAGGGCAGGAGCACAGATACGCAGTATTTT. This encodes CASSPQGRSTDTQYF.

This chain joins TRBV4-1 and TRBJ1-6; D gene uncertain. Germline CDR1 MGHRA, CDR2 YSYEKL. The CDR3 runs 15 residues. Trimming removed 1 base at V and 9 bases at J, with 13 bases between. This CDR3 reads CASSQVPQVRSPLHF. CDR3 nucleotide sequence: TGCGCCAGCAGCCAAGTTCCGCAGGTTCGTTCACCCCTCCACTTT.

This chain links TRBV7-6 with TRBJ2-2, with 8 bases identical to TRBD1. Germline CDR1 is SGHVS and CDR2 is FNYEAQ. Germline trimming cut 5 bases from V and 4 bases from J; bases unmatched to any gene: 9. The CDR3 length is 16 residues. Here the CDR3 DNA reads TGTGCCAGCAGCAGAAGGACAGGGAGAACCACCGGGGAGCTGTTTTTT. As protein: CASSRRTGRTTGELFF.

This chain connects TRBV7-2 to TRBJ2-1; 15 bases agree with TRBD2. This CDR3 has 17 residues. Germline V gives CDR1 SGHTA, CDR2 FQGNSA. The junction had 9 bases not matched to a gene; V was cut back by 5 bases and J by 7 bases. CDR3: CASSLRRTSGGANEQFF. The DNA for the CDR3 is TGTGCCAGCAGCCTACGACGGACTAGCGGGGGGGCAAATGAGCAGTTCTTC. The full variable domain, in which reference TRBV7-2 and TRBJ2-1 provide the parts outside the CDR3, is GAGVSQSPSNKVTEKGKDVELRCDPISGHTALYWYRQSLGQGLEFLIYFQGNSAPDKSGLPSDRFSAERTGGSVSTLTIQRTQQEDSAVYLCASSLRRTSGGANEQFFGPGTRLTVL.

V usage is TRBV4-3 and J usage is TRBJ1-2; possibly TRBD1 for D (6 bases). From germline, CDR1 is LGHNA and CDR2 YSLEER. The V and J ends lost 3 bases and 4 bases respectively, with 9 bases between them. The CDR3 consists of 13 residues. The CDR3 region is CASSHVQGYGYTF. In DNA, the CDR3 is TGCGCCAGCAGCCATGTACAGGGCTATGGCTACACCTTC.

This clone was seen only a few times. The chain has TRBV2 and TRBJ1-6, with D possibly matching TRBD1 (6 bases). Trimming cost V 5 bases and J 7 bases, with 18 bases left between them. CDR3 size: 16 residues. Germline V lookup: CDR1 SNHLY, CDR2 FYNNEI. Written as DNA, the CDR3 is TGTGCCAGCAGTTCCTACAGGGCCCTGTGGAATTCACCCCTCCACTTT. It translates to CASSSYRALWNSPLHF.

The chain joins TRBV4-3 to TRBJ2-2; 10 bases agree with TRBD1. The V segment lost 1 base and the J segment 8 bases; nucleotides outside the gene matches: 13. Germline V lookup: CDR1 LGHNA, CDR2 YSLEER. The CDR3 consists of 18 residues. CDR3 DNA sequence: TGCGCCAGCAGCCAAGCCCTCCGAGACAGGGGGCCTTATGGGGAGCTGTTTTTT. As protein: CASSQALRDRGPYGELFF.

V usage is TRBV7-2 and J usage is TRBJ2-7, with TRBD1 matching 8 bases. This CDR3 comprises 15 residues. Per germline, CDR1 SGHTA and CDR2 FQGNSA. V lost 5 bases and J lost 5; bases outside the gene matches: 11. The CDR3 region is CASSQRDRRSDEQYF. The CDR3 bases are TGTGCCAGCAGCCAAAGGGACAGGCGGTCCGACGAGCAGTACTTC.

This clone has just a few counts. The V and J genes are TRBV28 and TRBJ1-2, with 9 bases matching TRBD1. This CDR3 contains 12 residues. The junction had 5 bases not matched to a gene; V was cut back by 3 bases and J by 12 bases. CDR1 MDHEN and CDR2 SYDVKM come from the germline V gene. For the CDR3, the DNA is TGTGCCAGCAGTTTGACGACAGGGGGAGACACCTTC. As protein: CASSLTTGGDTF.

This clone was observed a single time. The chain recombines TRBV6-6 with TRBJ1-2; D is possibly TRBD1 (5 bases). V was shortened by 10 bases and J by 8 bases, with 14 bases between the two germline ends. The CDR3 spans 11 residues. CDR1 MNHNY and CDR2 SVGAGI come from the germline V gene (reference sequence). The CDR3 DNA reads TGTGCCACCGGGGGGGATCGCGGCTACACCTTC. Its protein is CATGGDRGYTF.

The chain joins TRBV2 to TRBJ2-1; no clear D gene. Germline V gene lookup returns CDR1 SNHLY and CDR2 FYNNEI. The CDR3 contains 15 residues. V gave up 6 bases and J gave up 5 bases, with 17 bases separating them. CDR3 sequence reads: CASSLTRGGDNEQFF. The DNA of the CDR3 is TGTGCCAGCAGCCTGACGAGAGGCGGAGACAATGAGCAGTTCTTC. The entire variable domain, with the rest obtained from reference TRBV2 and TRBJ2-1, is as follows: EPEVTQTPSHQVTQMGQEVILRCVPISNHLYFYWYRQILGQKVEFLVSFYNNEISEKSEIFDDQFSVERPDGSNFTLKIRSTKLEDSAMYFCASSLTRGGDNEQFFGPGTRLTVL.